The 17 T cell receptor beta chains presented below share a single source sample, sequenced in a study of blood T cell repertoires in COVID-19. Only in-frame clones appear in the TCRdb table, and some are missing; sequencing was by immunoSEQ multiplex PCR. In the table there are some 200,000 clones, around four fifths of which are singletons. Specimen: peripheral blood. The receptors derive from a woman of 80 years or more with COVID-19, enrolled during active disease.

There are a few counts of this clone. The chain links TRBV5-1 to TRBJ1-1; TRBD1 aligns across 9 bases. The CDR3 loop spans 15 amino acids. The ends lost 2 bases at V and 4 bases at J; junction bases unmatched: 6. Germline V gives CDR1 SGHRS, CDR2 YFSETQ. CDR3 sequence (DNA): TGCGCCAGCAGCTTTATGGACAGGGGCAGCACTGAAGCTTTCTTT. Translating it yields CASSFMDRGSTEAFF.

This clone was detected once. This chain connects TRBV5-5 to TRBJ1-3; a weak D match, TRBD1 (5 bases). The V gene lost 3 bases and the J gene lost 0 bases, with 10 bases spanning the gap. Germline lookup yields CDR1 SGHKS and CDR2 YYEKEE (reference sequence). CDR3 length: 15 residues. Written as DNA, the CDR3 is TGTGCCAGCAGCTCAGGGATTCTCTCTGGAAACACCATATATTTT. The encoded protein is CASSSGILSGNTIYF.

This clone was found a few times. The chain links TRBV7-9 to TRBJ1-1; D perhaps matches TRBD1 (5 bases). V shed 0 bases and J shed 4 bases, with 15 bases lying between them. Per germline, CDR1 SEHNR and CDR2 FQNEAQ (reference sequence). The CDR3 has 16 residues. The chain's CDR3 is CASSLATTNGGTEAFF. As DNA, the CDR3 is TGTGCCAGCAGCTTAGCGACGACAAACGGGGGCACTGAAGCTTTCTTT.

The chain employs TRBV2 and TRBJ2-2; 9 bases line up with TRBD1. Germline V gene data show CDR1 as SNHLY and CDR2 as FYNNEI. The CDR3 is 17 amino acids. Unmatched junction bases numbered 10, after V lost 6 bases and J lost 2 bases. The CDR3 here is CASRGVGTGSNTGELFF. CDR3 bases: TGTGCCAGCAGAGGGGTCGGGACAGGGTCCAACACCGGGGAGCTGTTTTTT. Variable domain in full (rest from reference TRBV2 and TRBJ2-2): EPEVTQTPSHQVTQMGQEVILRCVPISNHLYFYWYRQILGQKVEFLVSFYNNEISEKSEIFDDQFSVERPDGSNFTLKIRSTKLEDSAMYFCASRGVGTGSNTGELFFGEGSRLTVL.

The chain is built from TRBV6-5 and TRBJ1-1; D is unresolved. Germline CDR1 and CDR2: MNHEY and SVGAGI. The CDR3 is 14 residues long. V lost 5 bases, J lost 0 bases, and 10 bases lay in between. Written as DNA, the CDR3 is TGTGCCAGCAGTAAAAAAGAGCTGAACACTGAAGCTTTCTTT. Protein sequence: CASSKKELNTEAFF.

The gene calls are TRBV10-2 and TRBJ2-1, with 9 nucleotides matching TRBD1. V gave up 5 bases and J gave up 12 bases; unmatched junction bases: 17. The CDR3 loop spans 16 amino acids. Germline-derived CDR1 and CDR2 are WSHSY and SAAADI. The CDR3 loop is CASSIPPGQGLQGQFF. The DNA of the CDR3 is TGCGCCAGCAGTATACCACCGGGACAGGGACTACAGGGGCAGTTCTTC.

This chain connects TRBV5-6 to TRBJ1-3; TRBD1 is a possible D gene (6 bases). V was shortened by 6 bases and J by 0 bases, with 16 bases between the two germline ends. Germline loops: CDR1 SGHDT, CDR2 YYEEEE. This CDR3 region has 16 residues. CDR3 bases: TGTGCCAGCAACTTCAGGGGATCCAGCTCTGGAAACACCATATATTTT. As protein: CASNFRGSSSGNTIYF.

This clone was observed a single time. The junction differs from germline at one of its ends, possibly a read error. The chain uses TRBV18 and TRBJ1-3, with D unclear. The length of the CDR3 is 11 residues. CDR1 KGHSH and CDR2 LQKENI come from the germline V gene. The CDR3 sequence is CASSRGDTIYF. The CDR3 nucleotides read TGTGCCAGCTCCCGTGGAGACACCATATATTTT.

CDR3 sequence (DNA): TGTGCCAGCAGCTTCCCCGGCCCCGGGGCGGGGGGCACAGATACGCAGTATTTT. Translation: CASSFPGPGAGGTDTQYF. The chain employs TRBV5-8 and TRBJ2-3; 7 bases are shared with TRBD2. The germline V gene has CDR1 SGHTS and CDR2 YDEGEE. The V and J ends lost 2 bases and 1 base, in that order; junction bases with no gene match: 13. The CDR3 totals 18 residues. Complete variable domain (other parts from reference TRBV5-8 and TRBJ2-3): EAGVTQSPTHLIKTRGQQATLRCSPISGHTSVYWYQQALGLGLQFLLWYDEGEERNRGNFPPRFSGRQFPNYSSELNVNALELEDSALYLCASSFPGPGAGGTDTQYFGPGTRLTVL.

The rearrangement links TRBV30 to TRBJ1-2, with D hard to call. CDR3 size: 15 residues. V lost 4 bases, J lost 0 bases, and 15 bases lay in between. Germline-derived CDR1 and CDR2 are GTSNPN and SVGIG (reference sequence). The CDR3 region is CAWKARMEANYGYTF. In nucleotides, the CDR3 is TGTGCCTGGAAAGCCCGGATGGAGGCTAACTATGGCTACACCTTC.

J is TRBJ2-3 and V is TRBV5-4; D might be TRBD1 (6 bases). The CDR3 contains 15 residues. Trimming stripped 4 bases from V and 7 bases from J, with 19 bases between. Germline CDR1 is SGHNT and CDR2 is YYREEE (reference sequence). DNA for the CDR3: TGTGCCAGCAGCCCCGGACAGTCCAAGTTAAATACGCAGTATTTT. Encoded protein: CASSPGQSKLNTQYF. Full variable domain (rest looked up from reference TRBV5-4 and TRBJ2-3): ETGVTQSPTHLIKTRGQQVTLRCSSQSGHNTVSWYQQALGQGPQFIFQYYREEENGRGNFPPRFSGLQFPNYSSELNVNALELDDSALYLCASSPGQSKLNTQYFGPGTRLTVL.

The V gene is TRBV7-9, the J gene TRBJ1-2, with a weak D call TRBD1 (5 bases). Trimming removed 4 bases from V and 2 bases from J, with 14 bases in between. The CDR3 is 15 residues long. The V gene's germline CDR1 is SEHNR and CDR2 FQNEAQ (reference sequence). The CDR3 DNA follows: TGTGCCAGCAGCTCTCCGGGGACTTTCAACTATGGCTACACCTTC. It codes for CASSSPGTFNYGYTF.

The CDR3 bases are TGTGCCACCAGCAGGGGACAGGGAGTAGGGAACACTGAAGCTTTCTTT. Encoded protein: CATSRGQGVGNTEAFF. The gene calls are TRBV15 and TRBJ1-1; 9 bases are shared with TRBD1. CDR3 length: 16 residues. Unmatched junction bases numbered 6, after V lost 3 bases and J lost 1 base. Germline V lookup: CDR1 LNHNV, CDR2 YYDKDF (reference sequence).

The chain joins TRBV11-3 to TRBJ2-2, with D possibly being TRBD2 (6 bases). CDR1 and CDR2 (germline): SGHNT, YENEEA. The CDR3 length is 12 residues. V lost 5 bases to trimming and J lost 5 bases, with 6 bases between them. The CDR3 DNA follows: TGTGCCAGCAGCCTAGCGACCGGGGAGCTGTTTTTT. Translation gives CASSLATGELFF.

The rearrangement links TRBV30 to TRBJ1-6; D not resolved. From germline, CDR1 is GTSNPN and CDR2 SVGIG (reference sequence). The CDR3 is 11 amino acids. Trimming pared 3 bases from V and 9 bases from J, leaving 6 bases between. The CDR3 coding sequence is TGTGCCTGGAGACGGGGTTCACCCCTCCACTTT. Amino acids: CAWRRGSPLHF.

The V gene is TRBV12-3 or TRBV12-4, the J gene TRBJ1-2, with 8 bases lining up with TRBD1. The CDR3 totals 11 residues. Germline trimming cut 8 bases from V and 5 bases from J; bases unmatched to any gene: 1. Here the CDR3 reads CASGQGYGYTF. For the CDR3, the DNA is TGTGCCAGCGGACAGGGTTATGGCTACACCTTC.

Here the CDR3 reads CASSYSRSYEQYF. The CDR3 DNA reads as TGTGCCAGCAGTTACTCGAGATCCTACGAGCAGTACTTC. The V call is TRBV6-5, the J call TRBJ2-7; D remains unclear. Trimming pared 0 bases from V and 1 base from J, leaving 4 bases between. CDR1 is MNHEY and CDR2 is SVGAGI in the germline V gene. This CDR3 has 13 amino acids.